A single sample gave rise to the 15 T cell receptor beta chains below, sequenced in a study of cytomegalovirus exposure and HLA in healthy donors. The PCR made use of 60 Vbeta and 13 Jbeta primers. This table comes from immunoSEQ multiplex PCR, and its TCRdb copy is limited to in-frame clones, with some not included. Of around 110,000 clones listed, 75% to 85% were seen once; the top ten hold 3.5% to 4.5%. Sample: PBMCs. The receptors originated from a man aged 25-40 years in good health and CMV-seropositive.

V is TRBV5-1 and J is TRBJ2-7, with 11 positions matching TRBD1. Looked up from germline, CDR1 is SGHRS and CDR2 is YFSETQ. This CDR3 comprises 16 residues. V was pared by 4 bases and J by 2 bases, with 8 bases of the junction left unmatched. In nucleotides, the CDR3 is TGCGCCAGCAGCAGTCACCCGGGACAGGGGGCCTACGAGCAGTACTTC. This gives the protein CASSSHPGQGAYEQYF.

A note on this clone: Germline and junction disagree at one end, which may indicate a read error. The rearrangement uses TRBV7-9 and TRBJ1-1, with a weak D call TRBD1 (6 bases). The CDR3 is 12 residues long. The germline V gene has CDR1 SEHNR and CDR2 FQNEAQ (reference sequence). CDR3 protein: CSSSLGSGVAFF. CDR3 DNA: TGTTCCAGCAGCTTAGGTTCAGGGGTGGCTTTCTTT. The full variable domain, in which reference TRBV7-9 and TRBJ1-1 provide the parts outside the CDR3, is DTGVSQNPRHKITKRGQNVTFRCDPISEHNRLYWYRQTLGQGPEFLTYFQNEAQLEKSRLLSDRFSAERPKGSFSTLEIQRTEQGDSAMYLCSSSLGSGVAFFGQGTRLTVV.

The chain carries TRBV28 and TRBJ1-1; D is perhaps TRBD1 (6 bases). Trimming left V 5 bases short and J 6 bases short, with 13 bases between. Germline CDR1 is MDHEN and CDR2 is SYDVKM. The CDR3 runs 13 residues. The CDR3 nucleotides are TGTGCCAGCAGTGCCGGGACAAGCGCTGAAGCTTTCTTT. Protein: CASSAGTSAEAFF.

This clone was recorded only once. This chain joins TRBV30 and TRBJ1-2; TRBD1 aligns across 9 bases. The germline CDR1 and CDR2 sequences are GTSNPN and SVGIG (reference sequence). The CDR3 covers 15 residues. Unmatched junction bases numbered 10, after V lost 0 bases and J lost 8 bases. The CDR3 DNA reads TGTGCCTGGAGTGTAAGGACAGGGGTATCAAGAGGCTACACCTTC. The encoded protein is CAWSVRTGVSRGYTF.

This clone has a single count. The chain carries TRBV6-1 and TRBJ2-2; TRBD2 matches at 11 bases. Germline-derived CDR1 and CDR2 are MNHNS and SASEGT. The CDR3 runs to 17 residues. Trimming cost V 4 bases and J 2 bases; bases outside gene matches: 6. The CDR3 sequence: CASSGGTSGHNTGELFF. The CDR3 coding sequence is TGTGCCAGCAGTGGTGGGACTAGCGGTCACAACACCGGGGAGCTGTTTTTT.

Regarding this clone: A read error may account for a junction end that differs from germline. The J gene is TRBJ2-4, the V gene TRBV5-6, with 8 bases matching TRBD1. There are 16 residues in the CDR3. Germline V gives CDR1 SGHDT, CDR2 YYEEEE. This chain's CDR3 is CASSRRGLLAKNSQYF. CDR3 nucleotide sequence: TGTGCCAGCAGCCGCAGGGGGCTACTAGCCAAAAACAGTCAGTACTTC.

A word on this clone: Germline and junction disagree at one end, which may indicate a read error. The V gene is TRBV27, the J gene TRBJ1-5, with D possibly TRBD1 on 6 matching bases. The CDR3 runs to 14 residues. Germline V gene data show CDR1 as MNHEY and CDR2 as SMNVEV (reference sequence). The chain's CDR3 is CASSGQNGNRPQHF. Written as DNA, the CDR3 is TGTGCCAGCAGTGGACAGAATGGCAATCGGCCCCAGCATTTT.

This rearrangement joins TRBV10-1 to TRBJ2-1; 9 nucleotides match TRBD1. Germline V gives CDR1 WNHNN, CDR2 SYGVQD (reference sequence). The CDR3 is made up of 14 amino acids. Trimming at V came to 6 bases and at J to 4 bases, leaving 4 bases not matched to a gene. For the CDR3, the DNA is TGCGCCAGCAGCCGGGACAGGGCGTACAATGAGCAGTTCTTC. Amino acids: CASSRDRAYNEQFF.

The chain has TRBV19 and TRBJ2-7; TRBD2 matches at 7 bases. The ends lost 6 bases at V and 6 bases at J; junction bases unmatched: 11. This CDR3 has 14 amino acids. Germline V lookup: CDR1 LNHDA, CDR2 SQIVND (reference sequence). The CDR3 bases are TGTGCCAGTAGCCCAGGGAGGGGATTTGGCGAGCAGTACTTC. Translation gives CASSPGRGFGEQYF.

V usage is TRBV6-1 and J usage is TRBJ2-1; D possibly corresponds to TRBD2 (7 bases). Germline V gives CDR1 MNHNS, CDR2 SASEGT. Trimming removed 8 bases from V and 7 bases from J, with 18 bases in between. This CDR3 spans 14 amino acids. DNA of the CDR3: TGTGCCAGCCTAGAACGGGGGGCCGGGAATGAGCAGTTCTTC. Its protein is CASLERGAGNEQFF.

Note on this clone: The junction shows a germline mismatch at one end, possibly a read error. The rearrangement joins TRBV7-7 to TRBJ2-3, with D hard to call. This CDR3 region has 13 residues. Germline lookup yields CDR1 SSHAT and CDR2 FNYEAQ (reference sequence). This chain's CDR3 is CASSQTGTDTQYF. The CDR3 nucleotides read TGTGCTAGCAGCCAGACTGGCACAGATACGCAGTATTTT.

The CDR3 DNA sequence: TGTGCCAGTATGAGGAGGGGTAGGTTCCCTGAAGCTTTCTTT. Its translation is CASMRRGRFPEAFF. The chain recombines TRBV19 with TRBJ1-1, with a tentative D call TRBD1 (5 bases). The V and J ends lost 7 bases and 6 bases respectively, with 18 bases between them. CDR1 is LNHDA and CDR2 is SQIVND in the germline V gene (reference sequence). CDR3 length: 14 amino acids.

The genes are TRBV11-2 and TRBJ2-7; D is perhaps TRBD1 (5 bases). Germline loops: CDR1 SGHAT, CDR2 FQNNGV. CDR3 length: 14 amino acids. The germline V and J ends were trimmed by 3 bases and 2 bases, with 11 bases remaining between them. The CDR3 reads CASSFARGPYEQYF. CDR3 nucleotide sequence: TGTGCCAGCAGCTTTGCTAGGGGTCCCTACGAGCAGTACTTC.

This chain uses TRBV5-6 with TRBJ2-4; D not resolved. This CDR3 region has 14 residues. Trimming removed 0 bases at V and 6 bases at J, with 10 bases between. In germline, CDR1 is SGHDT, CDR2 YYEEEE. CDR3 region: CASSLASLPNIQYF. The CDR3 bases are TGTGCCAGCAGCTTGGCGTCACTACCAAACATTCAGTACTTC. Looking up the rest from reference TRBV5-6 and TRBJ2-4 gives the full variable domain: DAGVTQSPTHLIKTRGQQVTLRCSPKSGHDTVSWYQQALGQGPQFIFQYYEEEERQRGNFPDRFSGHQFPNYSSELNVNALLLGDSALYLCASSLASLPNIQYFGAGTRLSVL.

The chain is built from TRBV19 and TRBJ1-4; TRBD1 agrees at 8 bases. CDR1 LNHDA and CDR2 SQIVND come from the germline V gene (reference sequence). The CDR3 is made up of 17 amino acids. V lost 4 bases to trimming and J lost 8 bases; unmatched junction nucleotides: 15. For the CDR3, the DNA is TGTGCCAGTAGTACTCGGACAGGGATTACGTTTAGAGAAAAACTGTTTTTT. Its translation: CASSTRTGITFREKLFF.